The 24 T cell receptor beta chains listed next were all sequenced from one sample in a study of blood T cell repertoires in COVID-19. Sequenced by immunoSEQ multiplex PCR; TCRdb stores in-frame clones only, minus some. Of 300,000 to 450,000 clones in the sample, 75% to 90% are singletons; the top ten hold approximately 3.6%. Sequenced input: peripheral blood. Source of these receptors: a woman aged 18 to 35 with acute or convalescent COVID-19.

In DNA, the CDR3 is TGTGCCAGCAGTTACTCCCTAGGAGCTTTCTTT. Amino acid sequence: CASSYSLGAFF. The chain recombines TRBV6-2 or TRBV6-3 with TRBJ1-1; no clear D. Trimming took off 0 bases at V and 10 bases at J, with 6 bases between the two ends. Germline CDR1 is MNHEY and CDR2 is SVGEGT. This CDR3 comprises 11 residues.

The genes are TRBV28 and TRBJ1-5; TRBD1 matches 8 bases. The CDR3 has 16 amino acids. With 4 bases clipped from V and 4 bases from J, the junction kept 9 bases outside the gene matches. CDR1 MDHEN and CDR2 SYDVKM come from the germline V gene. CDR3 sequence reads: CASSSDRGPTNQPQHF. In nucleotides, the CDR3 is TGTGCCAGCAGTTCAGACAGGGGCCCGACTAATCAGCCCCAGCATTTT.

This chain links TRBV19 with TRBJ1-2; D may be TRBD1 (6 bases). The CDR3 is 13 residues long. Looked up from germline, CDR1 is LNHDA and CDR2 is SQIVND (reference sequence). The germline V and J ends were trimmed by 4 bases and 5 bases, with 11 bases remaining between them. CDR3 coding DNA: TGTGCCAGTAGTACGACAGGCGGGTATGGCTACACCTTC. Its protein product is CASSTTGGYGYTF.

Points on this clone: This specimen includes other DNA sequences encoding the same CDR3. As DNA, the CDR3 is TGCAGTGCTAGTAGCGGAAGCTCCTACAATGAGCAGTTCTTC. Encoded protein: CSASSGSSYNEQFF. This rearrangement joins TRBV20-1 to TRBJ2-1, with a weak D call TRBD2 (6 bases). The CDR3 totals 14 residues. Germline V CDR1 and CDR2: DFQATT, SNEGSKA (reference sequence). The ends were cut back, 3 bases at V and 0 bases at J, with 9 bases in the middle.

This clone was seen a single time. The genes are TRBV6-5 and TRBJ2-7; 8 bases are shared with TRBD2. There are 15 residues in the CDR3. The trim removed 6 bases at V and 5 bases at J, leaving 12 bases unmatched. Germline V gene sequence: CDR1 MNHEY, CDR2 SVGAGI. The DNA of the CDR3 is TGTGCCAGCAGACCTCCCGGGGGGGTTTTTAACGAGCAGTACTTC. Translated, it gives CASRPPGGVFNEQYF.

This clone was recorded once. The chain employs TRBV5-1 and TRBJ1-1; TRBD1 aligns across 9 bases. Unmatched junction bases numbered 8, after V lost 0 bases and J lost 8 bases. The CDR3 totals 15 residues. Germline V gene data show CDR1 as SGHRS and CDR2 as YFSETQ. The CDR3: CASSLEGTGLGEAFF. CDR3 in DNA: TGCGCCAGCAGCTTGGAAGGGACAGGGTTAGGGGAAGCTTTCTTT.

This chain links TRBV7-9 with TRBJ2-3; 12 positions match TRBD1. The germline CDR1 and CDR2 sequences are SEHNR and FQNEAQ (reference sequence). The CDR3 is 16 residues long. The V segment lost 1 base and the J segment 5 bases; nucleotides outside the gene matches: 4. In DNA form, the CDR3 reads TGTGCCAGCAGCTTAGGCGGGACAGGGGGCATAGATACGCAGTATTTT. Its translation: CASSLGGTGGIDTQYF.

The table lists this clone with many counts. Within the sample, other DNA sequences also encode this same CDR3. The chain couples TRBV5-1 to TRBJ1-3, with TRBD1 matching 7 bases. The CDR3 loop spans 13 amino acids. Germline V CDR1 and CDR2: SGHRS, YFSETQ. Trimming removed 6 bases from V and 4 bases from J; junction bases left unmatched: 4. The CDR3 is CASMEQGGNTIYF. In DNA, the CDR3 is TGCGCCAGCATGGAACAGGGGGGAAACACCATATATTTT.

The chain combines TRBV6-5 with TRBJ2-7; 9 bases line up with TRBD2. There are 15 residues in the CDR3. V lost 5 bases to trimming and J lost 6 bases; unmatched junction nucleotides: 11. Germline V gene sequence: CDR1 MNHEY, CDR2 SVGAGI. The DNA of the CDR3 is TGTGCCAGCAGTCGGACGGGACTAGCTGAGGGCGAGCAGTACTTC. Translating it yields CASSRTGLAEGEQYF.

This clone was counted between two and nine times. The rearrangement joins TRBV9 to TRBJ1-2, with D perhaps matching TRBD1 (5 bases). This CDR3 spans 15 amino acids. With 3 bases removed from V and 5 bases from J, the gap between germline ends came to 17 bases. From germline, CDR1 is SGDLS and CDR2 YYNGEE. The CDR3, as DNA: TGTGCCAGCAGCGAGGGGCTAGGGGTCGCTTATGGCTACACCTTC. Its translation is CASSEGLGVAYGYTF.

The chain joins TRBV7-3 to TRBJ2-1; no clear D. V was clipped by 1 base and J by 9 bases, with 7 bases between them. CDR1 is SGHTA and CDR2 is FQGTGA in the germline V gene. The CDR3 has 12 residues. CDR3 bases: TGTGCCAGCAGCTTAAGCGGCAGTGAGCAGTTCTTC. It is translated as CASSLSGSEQFF.

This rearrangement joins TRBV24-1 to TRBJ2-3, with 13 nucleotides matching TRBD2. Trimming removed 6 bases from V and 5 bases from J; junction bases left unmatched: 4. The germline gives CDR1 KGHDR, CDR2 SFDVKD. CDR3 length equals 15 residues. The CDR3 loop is CATSWTSGSRDTQYF. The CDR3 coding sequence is TGTGCCACCAGTTGGACTAGCGGGAGCCGAGATACGCAGTATTTT.

The CDR3 protein is CASSSAAGVETQYF. The CDR3 DNA follows: TGTGCCAGCAGCTCCGCGGCGGGAGTGGAGACCCAGTACTTC. The J gene is TRBJ2-5, the V gene TRBV7-3; 7 nucleotides align to TRBD2. CDR1 is SGHTA, CDR2 FQGTGA, per germline. V lost 4 bases, J lost 5 bases, and 7 bases stayed unmatched. The CDR3 totals 14 residues.

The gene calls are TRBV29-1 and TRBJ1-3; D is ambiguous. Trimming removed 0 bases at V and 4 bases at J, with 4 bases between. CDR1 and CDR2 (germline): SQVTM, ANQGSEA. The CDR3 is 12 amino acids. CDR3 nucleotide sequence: TGCAGCGTTGAAGAACAAGGAAACACCATATATTTT. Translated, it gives CSVEEQGNTIYF.

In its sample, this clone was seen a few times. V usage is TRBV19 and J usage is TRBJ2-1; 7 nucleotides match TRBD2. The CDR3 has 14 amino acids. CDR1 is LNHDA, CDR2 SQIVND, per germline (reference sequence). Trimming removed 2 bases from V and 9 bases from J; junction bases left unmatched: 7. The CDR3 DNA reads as TGTGCCAGTAGTATAAGTGGGAGGGTCAGTGAGCAGTTCTTC. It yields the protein CASSISGRVSEQFF.

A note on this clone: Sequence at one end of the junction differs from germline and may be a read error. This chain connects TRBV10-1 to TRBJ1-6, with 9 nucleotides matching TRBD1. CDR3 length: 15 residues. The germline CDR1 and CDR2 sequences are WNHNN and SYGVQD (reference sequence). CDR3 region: CASSVRDRVNTPLHF. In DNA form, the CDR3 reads TGCGCCAGCAGTGTAAGGGACAGGGTTAATACACCCCTCCACTTT.

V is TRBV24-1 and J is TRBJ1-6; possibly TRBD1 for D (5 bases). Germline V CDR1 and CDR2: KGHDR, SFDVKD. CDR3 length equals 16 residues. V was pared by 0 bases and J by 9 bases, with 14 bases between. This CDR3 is CATSDLQQGLSSPLHF. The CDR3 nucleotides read TGTGCCACCAGTGATTTGCAGCAGGGACTAAGTTCACCCCTCCACTTT.

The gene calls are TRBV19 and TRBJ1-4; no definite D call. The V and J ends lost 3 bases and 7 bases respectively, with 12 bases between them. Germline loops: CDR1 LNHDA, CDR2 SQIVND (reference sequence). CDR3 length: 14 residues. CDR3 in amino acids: CASSIREGSEKLFF. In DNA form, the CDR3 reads TGTGCCAGTAGTATCCGCGAGGGATCTGAAAAACTGTTTTTT.

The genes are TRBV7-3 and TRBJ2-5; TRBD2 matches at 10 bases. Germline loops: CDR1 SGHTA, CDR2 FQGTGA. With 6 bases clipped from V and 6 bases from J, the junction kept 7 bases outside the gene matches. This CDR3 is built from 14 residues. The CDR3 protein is CASSPSGGAKTQYF. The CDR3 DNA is TGTGCCAGCAGTCCGAGCGGGGGGGCGAAGACCCAGTACTTC.

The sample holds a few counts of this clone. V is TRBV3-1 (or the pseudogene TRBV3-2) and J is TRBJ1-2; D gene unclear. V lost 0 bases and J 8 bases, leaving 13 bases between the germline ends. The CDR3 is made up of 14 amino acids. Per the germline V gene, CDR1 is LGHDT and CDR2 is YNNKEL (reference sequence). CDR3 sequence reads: CASSQESKRAGYTF. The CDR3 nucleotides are TGTGCCAGCAGCCAAGAAAGTAAGAGGGCAGGCTACACCTTC.

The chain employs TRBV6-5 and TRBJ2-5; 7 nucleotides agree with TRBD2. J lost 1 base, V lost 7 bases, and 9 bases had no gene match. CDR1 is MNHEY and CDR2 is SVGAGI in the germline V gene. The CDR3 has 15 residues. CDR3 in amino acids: CASTAGLVAQETQYF. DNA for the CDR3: TGTGCCAGCACAGCCGGACTAGTAGCCCAAGAGACCCAGTACTTC.

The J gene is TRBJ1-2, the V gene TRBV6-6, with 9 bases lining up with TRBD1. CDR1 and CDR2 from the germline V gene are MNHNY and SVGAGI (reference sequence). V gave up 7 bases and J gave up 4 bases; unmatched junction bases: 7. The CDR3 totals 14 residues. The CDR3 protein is CASNRGQHSYGYTF. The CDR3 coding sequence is TGTGCCAGCAACAGGGGGCAGCACTCCTATGGCTACACCTTC.

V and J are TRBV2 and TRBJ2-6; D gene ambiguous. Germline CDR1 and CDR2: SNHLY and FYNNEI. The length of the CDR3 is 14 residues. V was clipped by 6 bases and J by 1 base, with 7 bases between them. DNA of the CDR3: TGTGCCAGCAGCCGCGATTCTGGGGCCAACGTCCTGACTTTC. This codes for CASSRDSGANVLTF.

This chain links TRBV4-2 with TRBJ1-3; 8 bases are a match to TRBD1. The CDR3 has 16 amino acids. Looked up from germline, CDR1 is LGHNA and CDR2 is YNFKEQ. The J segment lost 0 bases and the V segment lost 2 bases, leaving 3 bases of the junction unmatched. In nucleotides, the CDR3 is TGTGCCAGCAGCCAACTGCAGGGGGCCTCTGGAAACACCATATATTTT. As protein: CASSQLQGASGNTIYF.